These T cell receptor beta chains were read from a single sample in a study of T cells in Graves' hyperthyroidism and ophthalmopathy. TCRdb reanalysed the multiplex PCR reads using MiXCR and keeps one entry per CDR3 protein. The sample lists about 400,000 distinct CDR3 sequences; roughly 15% were seen once. Sequencing was done on a sample of blood. These receptors were obtained from a woman aged 55-75 years with Graves' ophthalmopathy. Both conserved end residues are part of each CDR3. The order of the fields is clone size, V gene, J gene, D gene, CDR3 protein, CDR3 DNA. The D gene is left open where the match is weak. Clone size is not always given. Where it is, it says once, few, many or a class for expanded clones.

.	TRBV18	TRBJ1-3	.	CASSRSTGANSGNTIYF	TGTGCCAGCTCACGATCGACAGGAGCAAACTCTGGAAACACCATATATTTT
many	TRBV28	TRBJ2-1	TRBD1	CASSLRGTGVSYNEQFF	TGTGCCAGCAGTTTGCGGGGGACAGGGGTCTCCTACAATGAGCAGTTCTTC
many	TRBV12-3/TRBV12-4	TRBJ1-2	TRBD1	CASSLTRQGVSDGYTF	TGTGCCAGCAGCCTCACTCGACAGGGGGTAAGCGATGGCTACACCTTC
many	TRBV28	TRBJ2-7	.	CASRFLDEQYF	TGTGCCAGCAGGTTCTTAGACGAGCAGTACTTC
many	TRBV3-1	TRBJ2-3	TRBD2	CASSHGLADTTDTQYF	TGTGCCAGCAGCCACGGACTAGCGGATACCACAGATACGCAGTATTTT
few	TRBV20-1	TRBJ2-1	TRBD2	CSATRGLAGYNEQFF	TGCAGTGCTACTAGGGGACTAGCGGGGTACAATGAGCAGTTCTTC
.	TRBV5-1	TRBJ2-1	.	CAGSIGAQVEQFF	TGCGCCGGCAGCATTGGGGCCCAGGTTGAGCAGTTCTTC
many	TRBV24-1	TRBJ2-3	.	CATSDSTVISPTDTQYF	TGTGCCACCAGTGATTCGACCGTCATTTCCCCCACAGATACGCAGTATTTT
.	TRBV2	TRBJ2-7	TRBD1	CASRAGTGGVDEQYF	TGTGCCAGCAGGGCCGGGACAGGGGGCGTCGACGAGCAGTACTTC
.	TRBV3-1	TRBJ2-1	.	CASSQASEQFF	TGTGCCAGCAGCCAGGCCTCTGAGCAGTTCTTC
few	TRBV20-1	TRBJ2-7	.	CSASKENYEQYF	TGCAGTGCTAGTAAGGAGAACTACGAGCAGTACTTC
few	TRBV18	TRBJ2-3	TRBD2	CASSLSRLAGDTDTQYF	TGTGCCAGCTCACTCTCCAGACTAGCGGGAGACACAGATACGCAGTATTTT
many	TRBV20-1	TRBJ2-7	.	CSARDILKYEQYF	TGCAGTGCTAGAGATATACTAAAATACGAGCAGTACTTC
.	TRBV29-1	TRBJ2-2	.	CSVAGEAGELFF	TGCAGCGTTGCCGGGGAAGCCGGGGAGCTGTTTTTT
many	TRBV27	TRBJ2-1	TRBD2	CASSFGGLAGVDEQFF	TGTGCCAGCAGTTTCGGCGGACTAGCGGGAGTGGATGAGCAGTTCTTC
.	TRBV4-1	TRBJ2-5	TRBD2	CASSHLLAGAGETQYF	TGCGCCAGCAGCCATTTACTAGCGGGAGCGGGAGAGACCCAGTACTTC
once	TRBV19	TRBJ1-6	.	CASSLRVEDSPLHF	TGTGCCAGTAGTCTGAGGGTCGAGGATTCACCCCTCCACTTT
many	TRBV5-1	TRBJ2-1	.	CASSPDNPGPGDEQFF	TGCGCCAGCAGCCCGGACAACCCTGGACCGGGCGATGAGCAGTTCTTC
.	TRBV9	TRBJ1-1	.	CASSRGGAALNTEAFF	TGTGCCAGCAGCCGGGGAGGGGCAGCTCTCAACACTGAAGCTTTCTTT
.	TRBV5-1	TRBJ2-5	.	CASSISRETQYF	TGCGCCAGCAGCATATCCAGGGAGACCCAGTACTTC
many	TRBV2	TRBJ2-2	TRBD2	CASRIIAGSPGELFF	TGTGCCAGCAGGATAATAGCGGGATCACCCGGGGAGCTGTTTTTT
.	TRBV5-6	TRBJ2-3	TRBD2	CASSIRPGGDTQYF	TGTGCCAGTAGTATACGACCGGGAGGCGATACGCAGTATTTT
.	TRBV18	TRBJ2-1	TRBD2	CASSPATSGRVYNEQFF	TGTGCCAGCTCACCGGCGACTAGCGGGAGGGTCTACAATGAGCAGTTCTTC
.	TRBV20-1	TRBJ2-7	.	CSAKRGLAIPYEQYF	TGCAGTGCCAAGAGAGGGCTAGCGATACCCTACGAGCAGTACTTC
many	TRBV20-1	TRBJ2-7	TRBD1	CSAQGQGRHEQYF	TGCAGTGCTCAAGGACAGGGGAGACACGAGCAGTACTTC
once	TRBV30	TRBJ2-6	.	CAWRLRSSGANVLTF	TGTGCCTGGAGGCTCCGGAGCTCTGGGGCCAACGTCCTGACTTTC
many	TRBV28	TRBJ2-1	.	CASIPGRRGYEQFF	TGTGCCAGCATCCCCGGGCGGAGGGGGTATGAGCAGTTCTTC
once	TRBV20-1	TRBJ2-2	TRBD2	CSARRTSGSTGELFF	TGCAGTGCTAGAAGGACTAGCGGGTCCACCGGGGAGCTGTTTTTT
.	TRBV6-1	TRBJ2-1	TRBD1	CASSEQGVKYEQFF	TGTGCCAGCAGCGAACAGGGGGTAAAGTACGAGCAGTTCTTC
many	TRBV20-1	TRBJ1-2	.	CSALAGRIYGYTF	TGCAGTGCTCTGGCCGGCCGCATCTATGGCTACACCTTC
many	TRBV15	TRBJ1-2	TRBD1	CATSRASGGPSYGYTF	TGTGCCACCAGCAGAGCGTCAGGGGGCCCCAGCTATGGCTACACCTTC
many	TRBV7-3	TRBJ2-5	.	CASSPVGGGVRQETQYF	TGTGCCAGCAGCCCAGTAGGAGGGGGAGTCCGGCAAGAGACCCAGTACTTC
many	TRBV5-6	TRBJ2-2	.	CASSLLTSRVVPGELFF	TGTGCCAGCAGCTTGCTTACTAGCCGAGTTGTTCCCGGGGAGCTGTTTTTT
.	TRBV5-1	TRBJ2-5	TRBD2	CASSAGLAVRETQYF	TGCGCCAGCAGCGCGGGACTAGCGGTAAGAGAGACCCAGTACTTC
.	TRBV27	TRBJ2-2	.	CASSFAAVNTGELFF	TGTGCCAGCAGTTTTGCAGCGGTCAACACCGGGGAGCTGTTTTTT
many	TRBV29-1	TRBJ2-2	TRBD2	CSVVSSGHTGELFF	TGCAGCGTTGTGTCTAGCGGACACACCGGGGAGCTGTTTTTT
many	TRBV20-1	TRBJ2-7	TRBD2	CSAVSRGDPYEQYF	TGCAGTGCCGTGAGTCGGGGGGATCCCTACGAGCAGTACTTC
few	TRBV4-1	TRBJ2-3	.	CASSLRPGAVSTDTQYF	TGCGCCAGCAGCCTCCGCCCCGGGGCGGTGAGCACAGATACGCAGTATTTT
many	TRBV2	TRBJ1-5	TRBD1	CASRAGTDNQPQHF	TGTGCCAGCAGGGCCGGGACAGATAATCAGCCCCAGCATTTT
.	TRBV7-9	TRBJ2-1	.	CASSAHNEQFF	TGTGCCAGCAGCGCCCACAATGAGCAGTTCTTC
many	TRBV6-1	TRBJ2-2	TRBD2	CASSEVAGGPNTGELFF	TGTGCCAGCAGTGAAGTAGCGGGAGGGCCGAACACCGGGGAGCTGTTTTTT
many	TRBV20-1	TRBJ1-6	.	CSARRDYSPLHF	TGCAGTGCCAGACGGGACTATTCACCCCTCCACTTT
many	TRBV28	TRBJ1-1	.	CAISGVNTEAFF	TGTGCCATCTCGGGGGTGAACACTGAAGCTTTCTTT
many	TRBV7-8	TRBJ2-7	.	CASSTTGSQQYF	TGTGCCAGCAGCACAACCGGGAGTCAGCAGTACTTC
many	TRBV12-3/TRBV12-4	TRBJ2-5	TRBD2	CASSPGTSGRAYQETQYF	TGTGCCAGCAGTCCAGGGACTAGCGGGAGGGCTTACCAAGAGACCCAGTACTTC